These T cell receptor beta chains were read from a single sample in a study of T-cell reconstitution after alpha-beta-depleted transplantation in children. MiXCR, run by TCRdb on the PCR reads, gives a single entry per CDR3 protein. The sample has about 290,000 distinct CDR3 sequences; about a tenth are singletons. The sample consisted of PBMCs, taken before TCRalphabeta/CD19-depleted stem cell transplant. All receptors come from a boy younger than two with acute myeloid leukemia, due to receive a stem cell transplant. Both conserved end residues are part of each CDR3. Fields, in order: clone size, V gene, D gene, J gene, CDR3 DNA, CDR3 protein. A D gene is named only where the DNA matches it firmly. Clone size appears in some rows only: once, few, many, or a class for an expanded clone.

clone size: .; V gene: TRBV7-2; D gene: .; J gene: TRBJ2-2; CDR3 DNA: TGTGCCAGCAGCTTAATCAGGGAGAACACCGGGGAGCTGTTTTTT; CDR3 protein: CASSLIRENTGELFF
clone size: few; V gene: TRBV9; D gene: TRBD1; J gene: TRBJ2-3; CDR3 DNA: TGTGCCAGCAGCGTAGAGGGACAGTCTAGCACAGATACGCAGTATTTT; CDR3 protein: CASSVEGQSSTDTQYF
clone size: .; V gene: TRBV12-3/TRBV12-4; D gene: .; J gene: TRBJ1-4; CDR3 DNA: TGTGCCAGCAGCCTCGACAGGAGGGGCACTAATGAAAAACTGTTTTTT; CDR3 protein: CASSLDRRGTNEKLFF
clone size: many; V gene: TRBV12-3/TRBV12-4; D gene: TRBD2; J gene: TRBJ2-5; CDR3 DNA: TGTGCCAGCAGGGGACTAGGCGAGACCCAGTACTTC; CDR3 protein: CASRGLGETQYF
clone size: many; V gene: TRBV5-5; D gene: .; J gene: TRBJ2-1; CDR3 DNA: TGTGCCAGCAGCTTGATGGGCCCGTTGACTAAGAGGTACAATGAGCAGTTCTTC; CDR3 protein: CASSLMGPLTKRYNEQFF
clone size: many; V gene: TRBV25-1; D gene: TRBD1; J gene: TRBJ2-1; CDR3 DNA: TGTGCCAGCAGTGGTATGGGACAGATAACCTACAATGAGCAGTTCTTC; CDR3 protein: CASSGMGQITYNEQFF
clone size: many; V gene: TRBV6-2/TRBV6-3; D gene: .; J gene: TRBJ2-2; CDR3 DNA: TGTGCCAGCGCACTCAGGGGCGACACCGGGGAGCTGTTTTTT; CDR3 protein: CASALRGDTGELFF
clone size: many; V gene: TRBV28; D gene: TRBD1; J gene: TRBJ2-3; CDR3 DNA: TGTGCCAGCAGTTTTAGACAGGGGAAGAGGACAGATACGCAGTATTTT; CDR3 protein: CASSFRQGKRTDTQYF
clone size: many; V gene: TRBV5-5; D gene: .; J gene: TRBJ2-7; CDR3 DNA: TGTGCCAGCAGCCCGACGACAGGCTACGAGCAGTACTTC; CDR3 protein: CASSPTTGYEQYF
clone size: .; V gene: TRBV11-2; D gene: TRBD1; J gene: TRBJ2-7; CDR3 DNA: TGTGCCAGCAGCCCACAGGGGGCCCCGCCTTGGACCTACGAGCAGTACTTC; CDR3 protein: CASSPQGAPPWTYEQYF
clone size: .; V gene: TRBV20-1; D gene: TRBD2; J gene: TRBJ2-1; CDR3 DNA: TGCTGTGCTGCCCGACTAGCGGGGAGCTCCTACAATGAGCAGTTCTTC; CDR3 protein: CCAARLAGSSYNEQFF
clone size: many; V gene: TRBV12-3/TRBV12-4; D gene: TRBD1; J gene: TRBJ2-4; CDR3 DNA: TGTGCCAGCAGCGGGGACAGGGTCGCGCAGTACTTC; CDR3 protein: CASSGDRVAQYF
clone size: .; V gene: TRBV5-1; D gene: TRBD1; J gene: TRBJ2-6; CDR3 DNA: TGCGCCAGCAGCCGGGACAGCCGACCCTCTGGGGCCAACGTCCTGACTTTC; CDR3 protein: CASSRDSRPSGANVLTF
clone size: many; V gene: TRBV6-1; D gene: TRBD1; J gene: TRBJ1-1; CDR3 DNA: TGTGCCAGCAGCCCCACAGGGGCCACTGAAGCTTTCTTT; CDR3 protein: CASSPTGATEAFF
clone size: few; V gene: TRBV27; D gene: .; J gene: TRBJ2-7; CDR3 DNA: TGTGCCAGCATTTTACCCGGACCTAGGGGTTACGAGCAGTACTTC; CDR3 protein: CASILPGPRGYEQYF
clone size: few; V gene: TRBV7-8; D gene: TRBD1; J gene: TRBJ1-5; CDR3 DNA: TGTGCCAGCAGCTTATCCCCTGACAGGGTGGAGTGCGTTCAGCCCCAGCATTTT; CDR3 protein: CASSLSPDRVECVQPQHF
clone size: few; V gene: TRBV4-2; D gene: .; J gene: TRBJ2-2; CDR3 DNA: TGTGCCAGCAGCCAAGAGATCGGGGAGCTGTTTTTT; CDR3 protein: CASSQEIGELFF
clone size: .; V gene: TRBV7-9; D gene: .; J gene: TRBJ1-2; CDR3 DNA: TGTGCCAGCAGCTTAGCCATGGGGGAGAGCTATGGCTACACCTTC; CDR3 protein: CASSLAMGESYGYTF
clone size: many; V gene: TRBV18; D gene: .; J gene: TRBJ1-5; CDR3 DNA: TGTGCCAGCTCACCTGGGGGGCGGAATCAGCCCCAGCATTTT; CDR3 protein: CASSPGGRNQPQHF
clone size: .; V gene: TRBV4-2; D gene: .; J gene: TRBJ2-1; CDR3 DNA: TGTGCCAGCAGCCAAGATCCCTGGAATGAGCAGTTCTTC; CDR3 protein: CASSQDPWNEQFF
clone size: .; V gene: TRBV18; D gene: TRBD2; J gene: TRBJ2-7; CDR3 DNA: TGTGCCAGCTCCGGACCCCTCCTTCTAGCGGGGGACTCCTACGAGCAGTACTTC; CDR3 protein: CASSGPLLLAGDSYEQYF
clone size: .; V gene: TRBV20-1; D gene: .; J gene: TRBJ2-2; CDR3 DNA: TGCAGTGGGAATTCAGGGGCCGGGGAGCTGTTTTTT; CDR3 protein: CSGNSGAGELFF
clone size: many; V gene: TRBV27; D gene: .; J gene: TRBJ2-7; CDR3 DNA: TGTGCCAGCTCTCCCCGGGACACCGTCTCCTACGAGCAGTACTTC; CDR3 protein: CASSPRDTVSYEQYF
clone size: few; V gene: TRBV28; D gene: .; J gene: TRBJ1-5; CDR3 DNA: TGTGCCAGCAGTTTATGGGACACCAACTTGGGTCAGCCCCAGCATTTT; CDR3 protein: CASSLWDTNLGQPQHF
clone size: many; V gene: TRBV7-8; D gene: TRBD1; J gene: TRBJ1-6; CDR3 DNA: TGTGCCAGCAGCTTGTCGACAGGGGTGAATTCACCCCTCCACTTT; CDR3 protein: CASSLSTGVNSPLHF
clone size: many; V gene: TRBV9; D gene: .; J gene: TRBJ2-2; CDR3 DNA: TGTGCCAGCAGCGTTGGACGGGGCATGGCCGGGGAGCTGTTTTTT; CDR3 protein: CASSVGRGMAGELFF
clone size: many; V gene: TRBV5-1; D gene: TRBD1; J gene: TRBJ1-2; CDR3 DNA: TGCGCCAGCAGCCCACGCCCGAGGACAGGGGTCTATGGCTACACCTTC; CDR3 protein: CASSPRPRTGVYGYTF
clone size: .; V gene: TRBV12-3/TRBV12-4; D gene: .; J gene: TRBJ2-5; CDR3 DNA: TGTGCCAGCAGTTTCTACAGAGAAGAGACCCAGTACTTC; CDR3 protein: CASSFYREETQYF
clone size: many; V gene: TRBV10-3; D gene: .; J gene: TRBJ2-1; CDR3 DNA: TGTGCCATCAGTGAGCGGGGGTGGGGACTCAATGAGCAGTTCTTC; CDR3 protein: CAISERGWGLNEQFF
clone size: many; V gene: TRBV6-5; D gene: .; J gene: TRBJ1-3; CDR3 DNA: TGTGCCAGCAGTTACGAAAATCGGGGAAACACCATATATTTT; CDR3 protein: CASSYENRGNTIYF
clone size: few; V gene: TRBV4-2; D gene: .; J gene: TRBJ2-3; CDR3 DNA: TGTGCCAGCAGCCGCAACTTAATCCAGGGTAGCACAGATACGCAGTATTTT; CDR3 protein: CASSRNLIQGSTDTQYF
clone size: many; V gene: TRBV4-3; D gene: TRBD1; J gene: TRBJ1-2; CDR3 DNA: TGCGCCAGCAGCCAGGGGGGACAGGCCGCCTATGGCTACACCTTC; CDR3 protein: CASSQGGQAAYGYTF
clone size: many; V gene: TRBV6-4; D gene: .; J gene: TRBJ2-2; CDR3 DNA: TGTGCCAGCAGTGACTCGACTACCGGGGAGCTGTTTTTT; CDR3 protein: CASSDSTTGELFF
clone size: many; V gene: TRBV7-8; D gene: .; J gene: TRBJ2-2; CDR3 DNA: TGTGCCAGCAACCGTAGGGGTGTTGCGGCCGGGGAGCTGTTTTTT; CDR3 protein: CASNRRGVAAGELFF
clone size: many; V gene: TRBV5-1; D gene: .; J gene: TRBJ2-3; CDR3 DNA: TGCGCCAGCAGCTTCGGCTCCCCTATTACAGATACGCAGTATTTT; CDR3 protein: CASSFGSPITDTQYF
clone size: .; V gene: TRBV20-1; D gene: .; J gene: TRBJ2-3; CDR3 DNA: TGCAGTGCAGGGGGGACCCTCACAGATACGCAGTATTTT; CDR3 protein: CSAGGTLTDTQYF
clone size: few; V gene: TRBV5-1; D gene: .; J gene: TRBJ2-1; CDR3 DNA: TGCGCCAGCAGCTTCTATCCAACAGTCCTTGGGGACAATGAGCAGTTCTTC; CDR3 protein: CASSFYPTVLGDNEQFF
clone size: few; V gene: TRBV28; D gene: .; J gene: TRBJ2-1; CDR3 DNA: TGTGCCAGCAGCCGACTTTCCTCCTACAATGAGCAGTTCTTC; CDR3 protein: CASSRLSSYNEQFF
clone size: many; V gene: TRBV9; D gene: .; J gene: TRBJ2-3; CDR3 DNA: TGTGCCAGCTCTGCTGGGGGCAGGGATACGCAGTATTTT; CDR3 protein: CASSAGGRDTQYF
clone size: many; V gene: TRBV12-3/TRBV12-4; D gene: .; J gene: TRBJ1-2; CDR3 DNA: TGTGCCAGCAGTTTAGACCCAAACTATGGCTACACCTTC; CDR3 protein: CASSLDPNYGYTF
clone size: many; V gene: TRBV12-3/TRBV12-4; D gene: .; J gene: TRBJ2-3; CDR3 DNA: TGTGCCAGCAGTGAACTAGGGAGCGCAGATACGCAGTATTTT; CDR3 protein: CASSELGSADTQYF
clone size: many; V gene: TRBV6-5; D gene: .; J gene: TRBJ2-5; CDR3 DNA: TGTGCCAGCAGTTACAGGGTGGCAGAGACCCAGTACTTC; CDR3 protein: CASSYRVAETQYF
clone size: many; V gene: TRBV5-1; D gene: .; J gene: TRBJ2-4; CDR3 DNA: TGCGCCAGCAGCTTGGCCAGGAGAGGCAGGGGCCCTTCTAACATTCAGTACTTC; CDR3 protein: CASSLARRGRGPSNIQYF
clone size: many; V gene: TRBV20-1; D gene: TRBD2; J gene: TRBJ2-1; CDR3 DNA: TGCAGTGTCACTAGCGGGAAACCTACCCGAAATGAGCAGTTCTTC; CDR3 protein: CSVTSGKPTRNEQFF
clone size: .; V gene: TRBV7-9; D gene: .; J gene: TRBJ1-5; CDR3 DNA: TGTGCCAGCAGCTTATCAGGGATGCGCAATCAGCCCCAGCATTTT; CDR3 protein: CASSLSGMRNQPQHF
clone size: many; V gene: TRBV4-2; D gene: .; J gene: TRBJ2-7; CDR3 DNA: TGTGCCAGCAGCCATCAACAGCAGGGGGGAGGCGAGCAGTACTTC; CDR3 protein: CASSHQQQGGGEQYF
clone size: many; V gene: TRBV14; D gene: .; J gene: TRBJ2-3; CDR3 DNA: TGTGCCAGCAGCCAAGCCTGGGTAGGCCCCACAGATACGCAGTATTTT; CDR3 protein: CASSQAWVGPTDTQYF
clone size: many; V gene: TRBV7-2; D gene: .; J gene: TRBJ1-4; CDR3 DNA: TGTGCCAGCAGCTTAACCAGGGCCCGTAATGAAAAACTGTTTTTT; CDR3 protein: CASSLTRARNEKLFF
clone size: many; V gene: TRBV5-1; D gene: .; J gene: TRBJ1-1; CDR3 DNA: TGCGCCAGCAGCTTGAACCCTCCGAACACTGAAGCTTTCTTT; CDR3 protein: CASSLNPPNTEAFF
clone size: many; V gene: TRBV24-1; D gene: TRBD2; J gene: TRBJ2-1; CDR3 DNA: TGTGCCACCAGTGATTCCCGGCGGGGGGGCCTCTACAATGAGCAGTTCTTC; CDR3 protein: CATSDSRRGGLYNEQFF